This TCR beta chain was identified during a study of blood T cell repertoires in COVID-19. Source study methods: Reference gene primer amplification in the assay estimated nucleated cell counts. Repertoires were generated with immunoSEQ multiplex PCR, while TCRdb's copy carries only in-frame clones and drops some. V and J calls plus clone size are reproduced from that table; the DNA served to infer D and trimming. This repertoire shows under 200,000 clones, about 80% found once; its top ten account for about 3.7%. Participants spanned ages about 18 to 95 years and resided in roughly 26 US areas. Sequencing used PBMCs or T cells enriched from blood (not recorded which). The receptor comes from a woman aged 55 to 70 who had recovered from COVID-19.

In DNA, the CDR3 is TGTGCCAGCAGCGGGGGGACAGGGACCTACGAGCAGTACTTC. It encodes CASSGGTGTYEQYF. The genes are TRBV5-4 and TRBJ2-7, with 9 bases aligning to TRBD1. Germline V CDR1 and CDR2: SGHNT, YYREEE (reference sequence). With V trimmed by 4 bases and J by 2 bases, 4 bases remained unmatched. This CDR3 is 14 amino acids long.